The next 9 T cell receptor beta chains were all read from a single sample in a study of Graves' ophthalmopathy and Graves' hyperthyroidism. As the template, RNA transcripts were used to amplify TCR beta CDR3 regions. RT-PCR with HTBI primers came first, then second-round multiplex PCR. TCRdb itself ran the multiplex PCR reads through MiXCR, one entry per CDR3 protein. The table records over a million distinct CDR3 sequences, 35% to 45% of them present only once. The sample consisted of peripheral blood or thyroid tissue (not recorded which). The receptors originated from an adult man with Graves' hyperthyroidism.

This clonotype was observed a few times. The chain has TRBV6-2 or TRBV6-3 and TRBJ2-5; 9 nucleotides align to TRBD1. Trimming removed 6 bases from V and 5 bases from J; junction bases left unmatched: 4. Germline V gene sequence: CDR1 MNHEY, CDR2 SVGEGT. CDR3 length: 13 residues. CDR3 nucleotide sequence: TGTGCCAGCAGGGGGACAGGGCGGGAGACCCAGTACTTC. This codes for CASRGTGRETQYF.

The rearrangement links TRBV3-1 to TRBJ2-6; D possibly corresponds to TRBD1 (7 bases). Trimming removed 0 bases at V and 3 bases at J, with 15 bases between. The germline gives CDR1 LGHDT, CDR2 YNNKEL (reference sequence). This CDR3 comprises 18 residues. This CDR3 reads CASSQDWAGGYGANVLTF. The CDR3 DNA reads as TGTGCCAGCAGCCAAGATTGGGCAGGGGGGTATGGGGCCAACGTCCTGACTTTC.

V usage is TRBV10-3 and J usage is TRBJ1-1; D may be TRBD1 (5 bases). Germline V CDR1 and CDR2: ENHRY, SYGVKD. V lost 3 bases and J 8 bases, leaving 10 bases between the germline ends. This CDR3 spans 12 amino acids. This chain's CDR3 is CAISDRAGEAFF. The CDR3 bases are TGTGCCATCAGTGACAGGGCAGGAGAAGCTTTCTTT.

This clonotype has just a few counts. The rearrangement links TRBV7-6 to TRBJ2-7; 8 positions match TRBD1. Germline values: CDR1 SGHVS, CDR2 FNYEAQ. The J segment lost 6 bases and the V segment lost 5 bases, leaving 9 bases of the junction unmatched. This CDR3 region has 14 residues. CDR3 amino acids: CASSLGQVLGEQYF. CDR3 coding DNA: TGTGCCAGCAGCCTGGGACAGGTGCTGGGCGAGCAGTACTTC.

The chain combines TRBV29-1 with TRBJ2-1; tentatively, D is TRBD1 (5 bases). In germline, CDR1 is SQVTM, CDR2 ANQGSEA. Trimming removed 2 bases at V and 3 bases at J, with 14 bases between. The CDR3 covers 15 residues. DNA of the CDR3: TGCAGCGTTGAAACGGGCAGGGTAAACTACAATGAGCAGTTCTTC. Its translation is CSVETGRVNYNEQFF.

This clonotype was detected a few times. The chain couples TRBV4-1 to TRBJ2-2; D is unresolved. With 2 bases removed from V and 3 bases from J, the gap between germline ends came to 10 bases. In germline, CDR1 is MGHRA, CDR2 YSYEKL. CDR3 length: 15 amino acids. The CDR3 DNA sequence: TGCGCCAGCAGCCAATCTGGTAGGGACACCGGGGAGCTGTTTTTT. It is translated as CASSQSGRDTGELFF.

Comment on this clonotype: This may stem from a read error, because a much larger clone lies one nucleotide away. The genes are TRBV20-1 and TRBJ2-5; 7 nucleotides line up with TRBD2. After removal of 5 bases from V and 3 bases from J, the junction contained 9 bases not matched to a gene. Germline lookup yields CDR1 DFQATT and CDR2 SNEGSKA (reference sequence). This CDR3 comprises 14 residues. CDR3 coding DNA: TGCAGTGCTGGAGGGTGGGGGGGAAAAGAGACCCAGTACTTC. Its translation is CSAGGWGGKETQYF.

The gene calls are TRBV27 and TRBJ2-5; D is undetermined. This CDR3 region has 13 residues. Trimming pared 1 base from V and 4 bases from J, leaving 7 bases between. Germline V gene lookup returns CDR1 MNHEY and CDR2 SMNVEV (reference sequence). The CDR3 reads CASSLYGRETQYF. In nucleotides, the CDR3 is TGTGCCAGCAGTTTATACGGGCGAGAGACCCAGTACTTC.

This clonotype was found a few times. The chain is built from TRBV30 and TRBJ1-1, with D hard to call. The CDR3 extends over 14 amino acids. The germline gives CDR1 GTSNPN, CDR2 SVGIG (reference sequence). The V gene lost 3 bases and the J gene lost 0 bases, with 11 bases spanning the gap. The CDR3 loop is CAWRAIFVNTEAFF. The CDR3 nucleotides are TGTGCCTGGAGGGCAATTTTCGTGAACACTGAAGCTTTCTTT.